Following are 24 T cell receptor beta chains from one sample sequenced in a study of blood T cell repertoires in COVID-19. TCRdb keeps only in-frame clones here, not all; method: immunoSEQ multiplex PCR. The sample carries about 300,000 clones, about 88% recorded once. The sequenced material came from peripheral blood. These receptors were collected from a man aged 70 or older with acute or convalescent COVID-19.

CDR3 sequence (DNA): TGTGCCACCAGTGACCCCAGGGGATCGGGCACTGAAGCTTTCTTT. It codes for CATSDPRGSGTEAFF. The V call is TRBV24-1, the J call TRBJ1-1; maybe TRBD1 (6 bases). Germline values: CDR1 KGHDR, CDR2 SFDVKD. V was trimmed by 4 bases and J by 4 bases, leaving 15 bases between them. This CDR3 contains 15 residues.

This clone was detected many times. DNA of the CDR3: TGTGCCAGCAGCTTAGAGCGGGCTACCCCTACGCAGTATTTT. It is translated as CASSLERATPTQYF. V and J are TRBV7-2 and TRBJ2-3, with D maybe TRBD2 (6 bases). CDR3 size: 14 residues. Germline assignment: CDR1 SGHTA and CDR2 FQGNSA. Trimming took 1 base from V and 8 from J, leaving 13 bases between them.

The chain is built from TRBV24-1 and TRBJ2-3; TRBD1 aligns across 7 bases. V lost 4 bases, J lost 1 base, and 7 bases stayed unmatched. The CDR3 length is 16 residues. CDR1 KGHDR and CDR2 SFDVKD come from the germline V gene. The CDR3 loop reads CATSDPDRVGTDTQYF. Here the CDR3 DNA reads TGTGCCACCAGTGACCCCGACAGGGTAGGCACAGATACGCAGTATTTT.

V usage is TRBV25-1 and J usage is TRBJ1-1; possibly TRBD1 for D (6 bases). Trimming removed 1 base from V and 9 bases from J, with 15 bases in between. This CDR3 region has 14 residues. In germline, CDR1 is MGHDK, CDR2 SYGVNS. The CDR3 sequence: CASSEFNRAVKAFF. Written as DNA, the CDR3 is TGTGCCAGCAGTGAATTCAACAGGGCTGTGAAAGCTTTCTTT. The variable domain in full, with the rest retrieved from reference TRBV25-1 and TRBJ1-1, is EADIYQTPRYLVIGTGKKITLECSQTMGHDKMYWYQQDPGMELHLIHYSYGVNSTEKGDLSSESTVSRIRTEHFPLTLESARPSHTSQYLCASSEFNRAVKAFFGQGTRLTVV.

This clone is a singleton in its sample. The chain links TRBV6-6 to TRBJ1-2; no definite D call. The CDR3 consists of 16 residues. Trimming left V 5 bases short and J 0 bases short, with 16 bases between. CDR1 is MNHNY, CDR2 SVGAGI, per germline (reference sequence). CDR3: CASSRPEAGTNYGYTF. DNA of the CDR3: TGTGCCAGCAGTCGCCCGGAGGCAGGAACTAACTATGGCTACACCTTC.

This chain links TRBV4-3 with TRBJ1-3; 10 bases align to TRBD1. Germline CDR1 and CDR2: LGHNA and YSLEER. CDR3 length: 18 amino acids. The V gene end was trimmed by 2 bases and the J gene end by 0 bases; junction bases not matched to a gene: 7. As DNA, the CDR3 is TGCGCCAGCAGCCAAAAGACAGGGGGCAATCTCTCTGGAAACACCATATATTTT. Translating gives CASSQKTGGNLSGNTIYF.

This chain uses TRBV28 with TRBJ1-5, with a possible D match to TRBD1 (6 bases). Trimming removed 2 bases from V and 2 bases from J, with 10 bases in between. The CDR3 loop spans 15 amino acids. Germline CDR1 reads MDHEN; CDR2 reads SYDVKM. This chain's CDR3 is CASSLAGAGNQPQHF. The CDR3 nucleotides read TGTGCCAGCAGTTTAGCAGGGGCGGGCAATCAGCCCCAGCATTTT.

J is TRBJ1-2 and V is TRBV3-1 (or the pseudogene TRBV3-2); possible D gene TRBD1, 6 bases. Trimming removed 3 bases at V and 5 bases at J, with 10 bases between. Germline values: CDR1 LGHDT, CDR2 YNNKEL (reference sequence). CDR3 length: 13 amino acids. The CDR3 is CASSQGAGYGYTF. The CDR3 DNA is TGTGCCAGCAGCCAGGGGGCAGGGTATGGCTACACCTTC.

The genes are TRBV4-2 and TRBJ2-2, with 11 bases aligning to TRBD2. CDR1 is LGHNA and CDR2 is YNFKEQ in the germline V gene. The CDR3 covers 16 residues. J gave up 3 bases and V 2 bases, and 2 bases lay outside the gene matches. CDR3 loop: CASSQPSGGYTGELFF. CDR3 DNA sequence: TGTGCCAGCAGCCAACCTAGCGGGGGGTACACCGGGGAGCTGTTTTTT.

V usage is TRBV18 and J usage is TRBJ1-1; D uncertain. V was shortened by 5 bases and J by 4 bases, with 14 bases between the two germline ends. CDR3 length: 14 residues. The germline gives CDR1 KGHSH, CDR2 LQKENI. CDR3 nucleotide sequence: TGTGCCAGCTCAGCGGGCGCGCGTAGCACTGAAGCTTTCTTT. Translated: CASSAGARSTEAFF.

The rearrangement uses TRBV9 and TRBJ2-2; tentative D call: TRBD1 (6 bases). From germline, CDR1 is SGDLS and CDR2 YYNGEE. V gave up 3 bases and J gave up 2 bases, with 8 bases separating them. The CDR3 has 14 residues. DNA for the CDR3: TGTGCCAGCAGCGGGGGACACAACACCGGGGAGCTGTTTTTT. This translates into CASSGGHNTGELFF. Drawing the rest from reference TRBV9 and TRBJ2-2, the complete variable domain is DSGVTQTPKHLITATGQRVTLRCSPRSGDLSVYWYQQSLDQGLQFLIQYYNGEERAKGNILERFSAQQFPDLHSELNLSSLELGDSALYFCASSGGHNTGELFFGEGSRLTVL.

The chain couples TRBV2 to TRBJ2-7; TRBD2 is a possible D gene (6 bases). V was pared by 3 bases and J by 1 base, with 13 bases between. Per the germline V gene, CDR1 is SNHLY and CDR2 is FYNNEI. The CDR3 runs to 15 residues. The CDR3 bases are TGTGCCAGCAGTGAGGTGGGAGGTCGGTCCTACGAGCAGTACTTC. Protein product: CASSEVGGRSYEQYF.

The genes are TRBV5-6 and TRBJ2-7; a possible D gene is TRBD1 (6 bases). Germline assignment: CDR1 SGHDT and CDR2 YYEEEE. The CDR3 contains 15 residues. V was pared by 4 bases and J by 0 bases, with 14 bases between. The CDR3 DNA sequence: TGTGCCAGCAGCGGGGGACATCGGTACTCCTACGAGCAGTACTTC. Its translation is CASSGGHRYSYEQYF.

CDR3 protein: CASSLEADSQPQHF. The CDR3 DNA sequence: TGCGCCAGCAGCTTGGAGGCAGACAGCCAGCCCCAGCATTTT. The J gene is TRBJ1-5, the V gene TRBV5-1, with a tentative D call TRBD1 (5 bases). The germline V gene has CDR1 SGHRS and CDR2 YFSETQ. This CDR3 has 14 residues. V lost 0 bases and J 7 bases, leaving 11 bases between the germline ends.

This chain links TRBV7-8 with TRBJ1-1; maybe TRBD1 (6 bases). The CDR3 consists of 13 residues. The V and J ends lost 1 base and 9 bases respectively, with 12 bases between them. Germline loops: CDR1 SGHVS, CDR2 FQNEAQ. The CDR3 coding sequence is TGTGCCAGCAGCTTAGTCGGGGGGCGTAAAGCTTTCTTT. Translation: CASSLVGGRKAFF.

The chain recombines TRBV4-3 with TRBJ2-2; 8 bases agree with TRBD2. This CDR3 region has 16 residues. The V and J ends lost 3 bases and 2 bases, in that order; junction bases with no gene match: 5. Germline V lookup: CDR1 LGHNA, CDR2 YSLEER. CDR3 bases: TGCGCCAGCAGCCAGCGTCGGGAGGGCAACACCGGGGAGCTGTTTTTT. The encoded protein is CASSQRREGNTGELFF.

The gene calls are TRBV5-5 and TRBJ1-5, with D maybe TRBD1 (6 bases). Germline values: CDR1 SGHKS, CDR2 YYEKEE (reference sequence). V lost 3 bases, J lost 1 base, and 17 bases lay in between. This CDR3 has 17 residues. Here the CDR3 DNA reads TGTGCCAGCAGCTCCATCGGCGGGCAGGGGAGCAATCAGCCCCAGCATTTT. Translation gives CASSSIGGQGSNQPQHF.

This sequence joins TRBV15 and TRBJ2-5, with D possibly being TRBD1 (5 bases). Trimming removed 1 base at V and 5 bases at J, with 11 bases between. Germline V gives CDR1 LNHNV, CDR2 YYDKDF (reference sequence). The length of the CDR3 is 14 residues. The CDR3: CATSRVAGKETQYF. The CDR3 region has the DNA TGTGCCACCAGCAGAGTGGCAGGGAAGGAGACCCAGTACTTC. The full variable domain, completed using reference TRBV15 and TRBJ2-5, is DAMVIQNPRYQVTQFGKPVTLSCSQTLNHNVMYWYQQKSSQAPKLLFHYYDKDFNNEADTPDNFQSRRPNTSFCFLDIRSPGLGDTAMYLCATSRVAGKETQYFGPGTRLLVL.

The chain joins TRBV9 to TRBJ2-2; 13 nucleotides match TRBD2. V lost 4 bases and J lost 4; bases outside the gene matches: 4. CDR3 size: 16 residues. CDR1 is SGDLS, CDR2 YYNGEE, per germline. CDR3: CASSRTSGGATGELFF. CDR3 nucleotides: TGTGCCAGCAGCCGTACTAGCGGGGGGGCCACCGGGGAGCTGTTTTTT. Drawing the rest from reference TRBV9 and TRBJ2-2, the complete variable domain is DSGVTQTPKHLITATGQRVTLRCSPRSGDLSVYWYQQSLDQGLQFLIQYYNGEERAKGNILERFSAQQFPDLHSELNLSSLELGDSALYFCASSRTSGGATGELFFGEGSRLTVL.

The rearrangement links TRBV15 to TRBJ1-2, with D perhaps matching TRBD1 (6 bases). From germline, CDR1 is LNHNV and CDR2 YYDKDF (reference sequence). The CDR3 extends over 13 amino acids. V was shortened by 5 bases and J by 4 bases, with 11 bases between the two germline ends. CDR3 protein: CATSGDNPYGYTF. The DNA of the CDR3 is TGTGCCACCAGCGGGGACAACCCCTATGGCTACACCTTC.

V and J are TRBV5-4 and TRBJ2-3; TRBD1 might be the D (5 bases). The CDR3 extends over 14 amino acids. Germline V gene lookup returns CDR1 SGHNT and CDR2 YYREEE (reference sequence). V shed 0 bases and J shed 5 bases, with 10 bases lying between them. The CDR3 nucleotides read TGTGCCAGCAGCTTGGCTGGGGCAGAAGATACGCAGTATTTT. Residues: CASSLAGAEDTQYF. The whole variable domain, filled in from reference TRBV5-4 and TRBJ2-3, reads ETGVTQSPTHLIKTRGQQVTLRCSSQSGHNTVSWYQQALGQGPQFIFQYYREEENGRGNFPPRFSGLQFPNYSSELNVNALELDDSALYLCASSLAGAEDTQYFGPGTRLTVL.

The chain joins TRBV5-1 to TRBJ2-5, with 9 bases that match TRBD2. The CDR3 is made up of 15 amino acids. Trimming at V came to 4 bases and at J to 5 bases, leaving 9 bases not matched to a gene. The germline V gene encodes CDR1 SGHRS and CDR2 YFSETQ. The DNA for the CDR3 is TGCGCCAGCAGCCTTATAGCGGGAGCGCGGGAGACCCAGTACTTC. Amino acid sequence: CASSLIAGARETQYF.

The CDR3 DNA reads TGTGCCAGCAGACGAGACAGTATGGCTTTCTTT. Translation gives CASRRDSMAFF. This sequence joins TRBV28 and TRBJ1-1; possibly TRBD1 for D (5 bases). CDR1 MDHEN and CDR2 SYDVKM come from the germline V gene. Trimming removed 6 bases at V and 11 bases at J, with 13 bases between. CDR3 size: 11 residues.

This rearrangement joins TRBV5-4 to TRBJ1-1; TRBD1 aligns across 8 bases. V shed 4 bases, J shed 6 bases, and the junction held 8 bases outside the gene matches. Germline V CDR1 and CDR2: SGHNT, YYREEE (reference sequence). This CDR3 is built from 14 residues. The CDR3 loop reads CASSLGQVDAEAFF. Here the CDR3 DNA reads TGTGCCAGCAGCCTGGGACAGGTCGATGCTGAAGCTTTCTTT.